The sequence of this T cell receptor (beta chain) was determined in a study of shared clonotypes between healthy human individuals. Findings and caveats of the study: Clonotype sharing among donors, it was expected, would be affected by sequencing depth. Researchers sampled blood only, noting tissue repertoires likely differ. Naive subsets generally had larger estimated richness than memory subsets.

This CDR3 is built from 16 residues. V lost 0 bases to trimming and J lost 1 base, with 14 bases between them. CDR1 SGHDT and CDR2 YYEEEE come from the germline V gene. In this sample, this clone turned up once. Its antigen is not identified. Cells designated naive CD8 were CD45RO-negative and were positively selected for CCR7, with terminally differentiated effector memory CD45RA+ cells excluded. Repertoires were generated with immunoSEQ multiplex PCR, while TCRdb's copy carries only in-frame clones and drops some. The profile covers hundreds of thousands of clones, with about 95% appearing a single time and around 0.097% taken by the ten largest.

What was sequenced was naive CD8+ T cells sorted from blood. The TCR was taken from a woman aged 30 to 39 in good health. The chain links TRBV5-6 to TRBJ2-7, with D maybe TRBD2 (6 bases). CDR3 amino acids: CASSLGAGPISYEQYF. Here the CDR3 DNA reads TGTGCCAGCAGCTTGGGCGCGGGACCCATTTCCTACGAGCAGTACTTC.